This T cell receptor (beta chain) was sequenced in a study of CD4 T cells in relation to SARS-CoV-2 and coronaviruses (dated by TCRdb to about 2021). In the study overall: In the ViraFEST assay, PBMCs were cultured with antigen for 9 to 10 days, after which TCR beta CDR3s were sequenced to identify antigen-specific clonal expansions. A different, Illumina-based TCR-beta assay was used to sequence expansion assays from other donors in the study. An HIV-1 Nef peptide pool or a no-peptide culture served as the negative reference condition. Shared crossreactive spike epitopes were mapped to their HLA restriction using patient-derived lymphoblastoid cell lines. The Adaptive Biotechnologies TCR-sequencing kit was used to sequence samples from three pre-COVID donors and the naive versus memory experiments, while other data came from Illumina-based sequencing. At the level of individual TCR clonotypes, the study evaluated whether memory CD4+ T cells crossreact between the spike proteins of SARS-CoV-2 and those of common cold coronaviruses.

A note on this clone: Its target antigen remains unknown. Within one base of it there is no much larger clone, and no base qualities were kept.

Library construction relied on the immunoSEQ multiplex PCR assay. Concerning the study's data processing: During preprocessing, nonproductive sequences were removed, along with CDR3s that did not begin with C, did not end with F or W, or were shorter than 7 amino acids. The MANAFEST web app was used to call antigen-specific clonotypes on the basis of expansion compared with the reference and with other culture wells. A clone was considered positive if significant expansion relative to the reference culture was observed in 2 of 3 replicate wells at an FDR below 0.05. A further requirement for positive clones was significant expansion compared with all other tandem wells, along with an odds ratio above 5. CDR3 homology was measured as pairwise Levenshtein distance, computed with the stringdist R package after trimming three terminal residues from each end. TCRdb re-hosts the immuneACCESS table, in-frame sequences only. Its copies lack some clones; in the studies checked, an unresolved V gene accounts for under half of them, and the cause for the rest is not known. The DNA gave D and trimming, while V, J and clone size come from that table. The sample table lists fewer than 25,000 clones, 55% to 75% of them with a count of one. Of the sample, roughly 20% is held by the ten largest clones.

CD4+ T cells from unexposed donors were collected before the COVID-19 pandemic (2011-2018). After approximately eleven days of culture, CD4+ T cells were isolated with the EasySep CD4+ T cell isolation kit. As cell number allowed, CD4+ T cells from unexposed donors were tested for reactivity to SARS-CoV-2 S and N and to four common cold coronavirus spike pools. Each well held 1.5 million to 2.5 million PBMCs cultured in IMDM containing around 5% human AB serum and about 9.4 IU/ml IL-2. Half of the culture medium was replaced with fresh IL-2-containing medium on days 3 and 7. In general, triplicate replicate wells were used for every peptide culture condition. Leukapheresis product for the unexposed donors was bought commercially. Ficoll-Paque PLUS gradient centrifugation was used to isolate PBMCs from leukapheresis product or whole blood. PBMCs were either used fresh in the expansion assay or cryopreserved at -140 degrees C. The QIAamp Micro DNA Kit was used to extract genomic DNA from the CD4+ T cells.

V and J lose 6 bases and 4 bases, and a span of 10 bases separates them. According to the germline V gene, CDR1 reads SNHLY and CDR2 reads FYNNEI. Inclusive of the bounding cysteine and phenylalanine, the CDR3 is 13 residues long. The read is trimmed to its CDR3 DNA, 39 bases read in frame from base 1. On the study overall, not on this receptor specifically: The study was limited by small numbers of patients and tested TCRs. In about 60% of donors, memory CD4+ clonotypes turned up that crossrecognized SARS-CoV-2 and at least one common cold coronavirus spike. Because the crossreactivity analysis focused on spike protein, crossreactivity against other viral proteins was not assessed. Crossreactive clones showed significantly weaker SARS-CoV-2-driven expansion than monoreactive clones, consistent with antigenic imprinting. Because no donor provided both pre-pandemic and post-infection samples, tracing the source of pre-existing responses was limited.

The chain is assembled from TRBV2 and TRBJ1-5; 5 matching bases give a weak D call of TRBD1. Sequencing was done on a sample of CD4+ T cells from PBMCs, cultured in vitro. The sequence was collected from a human donor in good health. The base sequence is TGTGCCAGCAGCCGGGACGGAAATCAGCCCCAGCATTTT. This yields the protein CASSRDGNQPQHF.